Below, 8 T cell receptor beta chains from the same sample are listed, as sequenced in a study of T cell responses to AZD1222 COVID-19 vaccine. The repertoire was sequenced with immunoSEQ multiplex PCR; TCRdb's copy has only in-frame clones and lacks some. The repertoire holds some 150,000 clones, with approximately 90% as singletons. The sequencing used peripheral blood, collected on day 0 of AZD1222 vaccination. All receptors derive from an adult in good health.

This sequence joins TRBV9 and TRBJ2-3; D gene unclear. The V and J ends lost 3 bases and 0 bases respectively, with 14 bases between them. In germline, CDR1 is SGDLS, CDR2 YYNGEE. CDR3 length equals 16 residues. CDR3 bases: TGTGCCAGCAGCGAAGTCGGGTCTCGAAGCACAGATACGCAGTATTTT. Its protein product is CASSEVGSRSTDTQYF.

The CDR3 reads CASSSLRQDEQYF. CDR3 bases: TGTGCCAGTAGTTCCCTAAGACAGGACGAGCAGTACTTC. The rearrangement links TRBV19 to TRBJ2-7; weak D call: TRBD1 (6 bases). V was trimmed by 5 bases and J by 5 bases, leaving 13 bases between them. CDR3 length equals 13 residues. Germline values: CDR1 LNHDA, CDR2 SQIVND (reference sequence).

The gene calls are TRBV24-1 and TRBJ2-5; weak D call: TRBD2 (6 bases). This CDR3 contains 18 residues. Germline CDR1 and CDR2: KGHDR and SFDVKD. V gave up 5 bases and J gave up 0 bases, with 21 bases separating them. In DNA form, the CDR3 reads TGTGCCACCAGTGCCCACCTTGGTAGCGGCGGGCACCAAGAGACCCAGTACTTC. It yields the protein CATSAHLGSGGHQETQYF.

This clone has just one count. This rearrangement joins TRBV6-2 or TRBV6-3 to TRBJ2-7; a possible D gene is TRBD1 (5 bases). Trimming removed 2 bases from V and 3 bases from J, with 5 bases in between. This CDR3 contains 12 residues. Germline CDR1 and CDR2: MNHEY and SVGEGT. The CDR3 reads CASSYRGYEQYF. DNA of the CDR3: TGTGCCAGCAGTTACAGGGGCTACGAGCAGTACTTC.

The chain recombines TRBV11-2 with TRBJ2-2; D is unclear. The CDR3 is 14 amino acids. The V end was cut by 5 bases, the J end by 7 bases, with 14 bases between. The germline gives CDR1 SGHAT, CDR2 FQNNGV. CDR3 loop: CASSPVLGIGELFF. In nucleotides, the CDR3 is TGTGCCAGCAGCCCCGTCCTAGGGATCGGGGAGCTGTTTTTT.

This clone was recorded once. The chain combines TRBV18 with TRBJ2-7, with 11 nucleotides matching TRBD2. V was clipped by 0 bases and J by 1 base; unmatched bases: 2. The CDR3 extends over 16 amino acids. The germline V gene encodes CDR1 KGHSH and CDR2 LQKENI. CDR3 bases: TGTGCCAGCTCACCACCCGGGACTAGCGGTTCCTACGAGCAGTACTTC. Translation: CASSPPGTSGSYEQYF. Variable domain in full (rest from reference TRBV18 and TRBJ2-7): NAGVMQNPRHLVRRRGQEARLRCSPMKGHSHVYWYRQLPEEGLKFMVYLQKENIIDESGMPKERFSAEFPKEGPSILRIQQVVRGDSAAYFCASSPPGTSGSYEQYFGPGTRLTVT.

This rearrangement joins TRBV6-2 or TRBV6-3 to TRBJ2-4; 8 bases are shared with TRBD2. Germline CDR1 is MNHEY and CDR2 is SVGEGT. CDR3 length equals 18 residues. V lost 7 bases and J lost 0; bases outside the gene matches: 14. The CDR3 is CASNPGLGFLLAKNIQYF. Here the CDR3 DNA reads TGTGCCAGCAACCCGGGACTAGGATTCTTACTAGCCAAAAACATTCAGTACTTC.

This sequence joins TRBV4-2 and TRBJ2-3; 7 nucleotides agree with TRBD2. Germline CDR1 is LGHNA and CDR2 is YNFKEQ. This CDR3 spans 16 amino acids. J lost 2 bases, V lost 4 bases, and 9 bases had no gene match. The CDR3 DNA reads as TGTGCCAGCAGCCCTCTTAGCGGGCGCAACACAGATACGCAGTATTTT. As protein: CASSPLSGRNTDTQYF.